A selection of T cell receptor beta chains follows, all from one sample in a study of blood T cell repertoires in COVID-19. Produced via immunoSEQ multiplex PCR; TCRdb's table is partial and in-frame only. The table lists about 140,000 clones, about 86% of them singletons, with more than 1.5% in the top ten. Sequencing used peripheral blood. These receptors all come from a woman in her fifties or sixties with acute or convalescent COVID-19. CDR3s include the opening cysteine and the closing phenylalanine or tryptophan. A D gene is named only where the DNA matches it firmly. The size field is filled for only some rows; it gives once, few, many or a size class.

d_call: TRBD1; j_call: TRBJ1-2; v_call: TRBV19; clone_size: NA; cdr3_nt: TGTGCCAGTAGTGAAACAGGGGGGTTTAGCTATGGCTACACCTTC; cdr3_aa: CASSETGGFSYGYTF
d_call: NA; j_call: TRBJ2-5; v_call: TRBV3-1/TRBV3-2; clone_size: NA; cdr3_nt: TGTGCCAGCAGCCAAGGCATAGCGATGGAGACCCAGTACTTC; cdr3_aa: CASSQGIAMETQYF
d_call: NA; j_call: TRBJ1-5; v_call: TRBV19; clone_size: NA; cdr3_nt: TGTGCCAGTAGTATAGGGCGGAATCAGCCCCAGCATTTT; cdr3_aa: CASSIGRNQPQHF
d_call: TRBD1; j_call: TRBJ1-1; v_call: TRBV2; clone_size: NA; cdr3_nt: TGTGCCAGCAGCCGGGACAGCCCGAACACTGAAGCTTTCTTT; cdr3_aa: CASSRDSPNTEAFF
d_call: TRBD2; j_call: TRBJ2-3; v_call: TRBV4-1; clone_size: NA; cdr3_nt: TGCGCCAGCAGCCAAATCGTAGCGGGGGGAGACACAGATACGCAGTATTTT; cdr3_aa: CASSQIVAGGDTDTQYF
d_call: TRBD1; j_call: TRBJ2-3; v_call: TRBV6-5; clone_size: few; cdr3_nt: TGTGCCAGCAGGGACAGGGTGACAGATACGCAGTATTTT; cdr3_aa: CASRDRVTDTQYF
d_call: NA; j_call: TRBJ2-5; v_call: TRBV2; clone_size: NA; cdr3_nt: TGTGCCAGCAGTGAGGCAGAAGAGACCCAGTACTTC; cdr3_aa: CASSEAEETQYF
d_call: TRBD1; j_call: TRBJ1-1; v_call: TRBV5-4; clone_size: NA; cdr3_nt: TGTGCCAGCAGTCCGGTCCTTGGGACAGCAATGAACACTGAAGCTTTCTTT; cdr3_aa: CASSPVLGTAMNTEAFF
d_call: TRBD2; j_call: TRBJ2-7; v_call: TRBV6-4; clone_size: NA; cdr3_nt: TGTGCCAGCGCGGGGGGCTGGAACGAGCAGTACTTC; cdr3_aa: CASAGGWNEQYF
d_call: TRBD1; j_call: TRBJ1-5; v_call: TRBV6-2/TRBV6-3; clone_size: NA; cdr3_nt: TGTGCCAGCAGTTACACGCGAGGGGGCGTTGATCAGCCCCAGCATTTT; cdr3_aa: CASSYTRGGVDQPQHF
d_call: NA; j_call: TRBJ1-1; v_call: TRBV9; clone_size: NA; cdr3_nt: TGTGCCAGCAGCCAGTGGGCCGAGAACACTGAAGCTTTCTTT; cdr3_aa: CASSQWAENTEAFF
d_call: NA; j_call: TRBJ1-2; v_call: TRBV25-1; clone_size: NA; cdr3_nt: TGTGCCAGCAGTGAATCTAGAGGCCTTAACTATGGCTACACCTTC; cdr3_aa: CASSESRGLNYGYTF
d_call: NA; j_call: TRBJ1-6; v_call: TRBV6-6; clone_size: NA; cdr3_nt: TGTGCCAGCACACTTACAGGTCTCAATTCACCCCTCCACTTT; cdr3_aa: CASTLTGLNSPLHF
d_call: TRBD2; j_call: TRBJ2-5; v_call: TRBV7-7; clone_size: once; cdr3_nt: TGTGCTAGCAGCAGAACTAGCGGGGGGGCTTATGAGACCCAGTACTTC; cdr3_aa: CASSRTSGGAYETQYF
d_call: TRBD1; j_call: TRBJ2-7; v_call: TRBV7-2; clone_size: NA; cdr3_nt: TGTGCCAGCAGCTCTTTGGCAGGGGGCCCCTACGAGCAGTACTTC; cdr3_aa: CASSSLAGGPYEQYF
d_call: TRBD2; j_call: TRBJ2-7; v_call: TRBV30; clone_size: NA; cdr3_nt: TGTGCCTGGCCCCACCCCGGACTAGCGGGGGGCCCACCTTGTGACGAGCAGTACTTC; cdr3_aa: CAWPHPGLAGGPPCDEQYF
d_call: NA; j_call: TRBJ2-3; v_call: TRBV2; clone_size: NA; cdr3_nt: TGTGCCAGCAGTTTTAAAGATACGCAGTATTTT; cdr3_aa: CASSFKDTQYF
d_call: TRBD2; j_call: TRBJ2-1; v_call: TRBV5-1; clone_size: NA; cdr3_nt: TGCGCCAGCAGCCCGGGGACTAGCGGGACCCAGTTCTTC; cdr3_aa: CASSPGTSGTQFF
d_call: NA; j_call: TRBJ1-5; v_call: TRBV27; clone_size: few; cdr3_nt: TGTGCCAGCAGTGCCAACCAAGGACTTAGCAATCAGCCCCAGCATTTT; cdr3_aa: CASSANQGLSNQPQHF
d_call: NA; j_call: TRBJ2-3; v_call: TRBV19; clone_size: NA; cdr3_nt: TGTGCCAGTAGTATAACGGGACATCATGGGGATACGCAGTATTTT; cdr3_aa: CASSITGHHGDTQYF
d_call: TRBD1; j_call: TRBJ1-2; v_call: TRBV18; clone_size: NA; cdr3_nt: TGTGCCAGCTCAGAGTCGGCTGCTGGACAGGGCGATTCTGGCTACACCTTC; cdr3_aa: CASSESAAGQGDSGYTF
d_call: NA; j_call: TRBJ2-3; v_call: TRBV19; clone_size: NA; cdr3_nt: TGTGCCAGTCAGCGTACAGGTAGCACAGATACGCAGTATTTT; cdr3_aa: CASQRTGSTDTQYF
d_call: NA; j_call: TRBJ2-3; v_call: TRBV9; clone_size: NA; cdr3_nt: TGTGCCAGCAGCGACCCTAAAGCGGAAGCGGATACGCAGTATTTT; cdr3_aa: CASSDPKAEADTQYF
d_call: NA; j_call: TRBJ1-1; v_call: TRBV18; clone_size: NA; cdr3_nt: TGTGCCAGCTCACCACGAGAGTACACTGAAGCTTTCTTT; cdr3_aa: CASSPREYTEAFF
d_call: NA; j_call: TRBJ2-2; v_call: TRBV6-6; clone_size: NA; cdr3_nt: TGTGCCAGCAGTTACGGGGCGGGGCGCGGCACCGGGGAGCTGTTTTTT; cdr3_aa: CASSYGAGRGTGELFF